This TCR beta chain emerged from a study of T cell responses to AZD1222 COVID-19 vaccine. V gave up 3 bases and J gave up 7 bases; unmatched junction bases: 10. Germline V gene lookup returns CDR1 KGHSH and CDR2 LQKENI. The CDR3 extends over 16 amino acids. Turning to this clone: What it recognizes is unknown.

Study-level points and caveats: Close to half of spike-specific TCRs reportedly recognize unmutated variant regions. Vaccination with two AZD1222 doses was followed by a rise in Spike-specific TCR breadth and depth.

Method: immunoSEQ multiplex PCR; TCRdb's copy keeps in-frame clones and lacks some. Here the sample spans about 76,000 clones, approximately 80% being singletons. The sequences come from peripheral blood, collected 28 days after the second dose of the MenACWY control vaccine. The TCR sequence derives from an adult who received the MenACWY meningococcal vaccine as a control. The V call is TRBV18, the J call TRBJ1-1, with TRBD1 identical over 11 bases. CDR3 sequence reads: CASSPLDRGRPVEAFF. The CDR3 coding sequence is TGTGCCAGCTCACCTTTGGACAGGGGGCGCCCGGTTGAAGCTTTCTTT.